These T cell receptor beta chains were read from a single sample in a study of blood T cell repertoires in COVID-19. Only in-frame clones appear in the TCRdb table, and some are missing; sequencing was by immunoSEQ multiplex PCR. The sample carries around 300,000 clones, approximately 88% recorded once. What was sequenced was peripheral blood. These receptors were obtained from a man aged 18 to 29 with active or convalescent COVID-19. The CDR3 runs from the conserved cysteine through the conserved F or W.

CDR3 length: 14; V gene: TRBV13; CDR3 protein: CASSERGFGTEAFF
CDR3 length: 15; V gene: TRBV9; CDR3 protein: CASSARQGGNNEQFF
CDR3 length: 14; V gene: TRBV27; CDR3 protein: CASSFNRGQETQYF
CDR3 length: 15; V gene: TRBV11-2; CDR3 protein: CASSSLTGDPYEQYF
CDR3 length: 14; V gene: TRBV7-2; CDR3 protein: CASSQGTGSYGYTF
CDR3 length: 13; V gene: TRBV7-2; CDR3 protein: CASSSTGSYGYTF
CDR3 length: 15; V gene: TRBV6-6; CDR3 protein: CASSYRADREKGYTF
CDR3 length: 14; V gene: TRBV14; CDR3 protein: CASSQGSGGAEAFF
CDR3 length: 16; V gene: TRBV19; CDR3 protein: CASSISAGVQSQPQHF
CDR3 length: 14; V gene: TRBV13; CDR3 protein: CASSSGDRPYEQYF
CDR3 length: 15; V gene: TRBV7-9; CDR3 protein: CASSSSGDTHEKLFF
CDR3 length: 13; V gene: TRBV5-6; CDR3 protein: CASSLLANYGYTF
CDR3 length: 14; V gene: TRBV9; CDR3 protein: CASSVAGGRSPLHF
CDR3 length: 16; V gene: TRBV10-1; CDR3 protein: CASSEYRGTYPYEQYF
CDR3 length: 16; V gene: TRBV15; CDR3 protein: CATSRELNIVQETQYF
CDR3 length: 16; V gene: TRBV4-1; CDR3 protein: CASSPSVGARTGELFF
CDR3 length: 14; V gene: TRBV20-1; CDR3 protein: CSASRDSYSYEQYF
CDR3 length: 12; V gene: TRBV7-2; CDR3 protein: CASSLTASGYTF
CDR3 length: 13; V gene: TRBV6-5; CDR3 protein: CASTAGNDSPLHF
CDR3 length: 16; V gene: TRBV3-1/TRBV3-2; CDR3 protein: CASSQDWGQSYNEQFF
CDR3 length: 13; V gene: TRBV3-1/TRBV3-2; CDR3 protein: CASSPPGTDTQYF
CDR3 length: 14; V gene: TRBV29-1; CDR3 protein: CSVEEGFVNTEAFF
CDR3 length: 16; V gene: TRBV4-1; CDR3 protein: CASSQVGGRGRYGYTF
CDR3 length: 14; V gene: TRBV18; CDR3 protein: CASSPPRGDGELFF
CDR3 length: 16; V gene: TRBV10-1; CDR3 protein: CASSEEDQGFTGELFF
CDR3 length: 13; V gene: TRBV4-1; CDR3 protein: CASSQVARETQYF
CDR3 length: 15; V gene: TRBV19; CDR3 protein: CASSIDRGVNQPQHF
CDR3 length: 16; V gene: TRBV9; CDR3 protein: CASTNYPGQSNYGYTF
CDR3 length: 13; V gene: TRBV20-1; CDR3 protein: CSASTGSGNTIYF
CDR3 length: 17; V gene: TRBV19; CDR3 protein: CASSIDRGTGDNSPLHF
CDR3 length: 15; V gene: TRBV7-2; CDR3 protein: CASSSHPTGTYGYTF
CDR3 length: 12; V gene: TRBV4-1; CDR3 protein: CASSQDAGEAFF
CDR3 length: 14; V gene: TRBV19; CDR3 protein: CASSAHGGRTEAFF
CDR3 length: 16; V gene: TRBV6-2/TRBV6-3; CDR3 protein: CASSSTRDWRGETQYF
CDR3 length: 15; V gene: TRBV6-5; CDR3 protein: CASSYSGTVAYEQYF
CDR3 length: 13; V gene: TRBV12-3/TRBV12-4; CDR3 protein: CASSLYGGGGYTF
CDR3 length: 15; V gene: TRBV10-3; CDR3 protein: CAITEGDRGNNEQFF
CDR3 length: 14; V gene: TRBV7-8; CDR3 protein: CASRARLVTDTQYF
CDR3 length: 16; V gene: TRBV25-1; CDR3 protein: CASSGGTRVSGNTIYF
CDR3 length: 19; V gene: TRBV19; CDR3 protein: CASSSIWTSGGHLSYEQYF
CDR3 length: 14; V gene: TRBV10-3; CDR3 protein: CAISDQEGFNEQFF
CDR3 length: 15; V gene: TRBV7-9; CDR3 protein: CASSTTGGANQPQHF
CDR3 length: 14; V gene: TRBV9; CDR3 protein: CASSGDSSTDTQYF
CDR3 length: 17; V gene: TRBV19; CDR3 protein: CASRTPGGPEDKNIQYF
CDR3 length: 16; V gene: TRBV5-1; CDR3 protein: CASSPKSGGATDTQYF
CDR3 length: 16; V gene: TRBV7-3; CDR3 protein: CASSLSRGGSYNEQFF
CDR3 length: 14; V gene: TRBV24-1; CDR3 protein: CATSDQDSSYGYTF
CDR3 length: 16; V gene: TRBV27; CDR3 protein: CASSLSGGAGTDTQYF
CDR3 length: 14; V gene: TRBV15; CDR3 protein: CATSRDRGAGGYTF
CDR3 length: 17; V gene: TRBV7-2; CDR3 protein: CASSLPGTGGAGYEQYF
CDR3 length: 15; V gene: TRBV5-1; CDR3 protein: CASSSQTGPEAEAFF
CDR3 length: 14; V gene: TRBV27; CDR3 protein: CASTGQGSGYGYTF
CDR3 length: 16; V gene: TRBV6-5; CDR3 protein: CASSYSSDGFNQPQHF
CDR3 length: 14; V gene: TRBV12-5; CDR3 protein: CASGTPDSLEKLFF
CDR3 length: 15; V gene: TRBV6-5; CDR3 protein: CASSTDRASSYEQYF
CDR3 length: 13; V gene: TRBV2; CDR3 protein: CASAAGAEETQYF
CDR3 length: 16; V gene: TRBV15; CDR3 protein: CATSRDRFSITGELFF
CDR3 length: 14; V gene: TRBV11-3; CDR3 protein: CASSSGTAPDTQYF